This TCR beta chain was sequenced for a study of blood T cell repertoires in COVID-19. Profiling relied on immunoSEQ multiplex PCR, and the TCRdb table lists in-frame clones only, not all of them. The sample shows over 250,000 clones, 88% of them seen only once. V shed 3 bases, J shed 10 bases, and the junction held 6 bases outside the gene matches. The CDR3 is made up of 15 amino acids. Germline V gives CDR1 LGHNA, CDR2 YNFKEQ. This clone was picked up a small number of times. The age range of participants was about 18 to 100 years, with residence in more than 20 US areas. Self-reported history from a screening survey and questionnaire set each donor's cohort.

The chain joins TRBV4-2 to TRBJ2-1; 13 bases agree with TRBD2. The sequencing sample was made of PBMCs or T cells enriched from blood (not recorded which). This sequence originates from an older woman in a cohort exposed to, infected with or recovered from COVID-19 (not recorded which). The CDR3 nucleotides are TGTGCCAGCAGCCATCCCGGGACTAGCGGGACAGAGCAGTTCTTC. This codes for CASSHPGTSGTEQFF.